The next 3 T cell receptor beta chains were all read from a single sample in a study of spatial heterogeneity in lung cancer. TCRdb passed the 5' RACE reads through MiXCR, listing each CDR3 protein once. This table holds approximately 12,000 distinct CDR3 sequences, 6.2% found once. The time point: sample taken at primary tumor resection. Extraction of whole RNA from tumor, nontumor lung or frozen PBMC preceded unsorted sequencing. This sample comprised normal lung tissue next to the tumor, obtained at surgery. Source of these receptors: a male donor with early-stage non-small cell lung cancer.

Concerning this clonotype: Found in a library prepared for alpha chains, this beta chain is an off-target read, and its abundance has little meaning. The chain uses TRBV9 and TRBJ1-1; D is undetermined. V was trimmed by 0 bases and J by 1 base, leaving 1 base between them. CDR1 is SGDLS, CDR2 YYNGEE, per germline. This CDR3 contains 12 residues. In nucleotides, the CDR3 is TGTGCCAGCAGCGTAGAGAACACTGAAGCTTTCTTT. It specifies CASSVENTEAFF.

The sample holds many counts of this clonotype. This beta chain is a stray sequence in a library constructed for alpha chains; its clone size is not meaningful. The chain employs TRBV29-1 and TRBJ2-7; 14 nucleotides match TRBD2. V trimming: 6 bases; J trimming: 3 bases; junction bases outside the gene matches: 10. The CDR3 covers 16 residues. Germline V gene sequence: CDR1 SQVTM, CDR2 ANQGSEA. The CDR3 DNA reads TGCAGCGTCTCCGGGACTAGCGGGAGAACGAGCTACGAGCAGTACTTC. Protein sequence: CSVSGTSGRTSYEQYF.

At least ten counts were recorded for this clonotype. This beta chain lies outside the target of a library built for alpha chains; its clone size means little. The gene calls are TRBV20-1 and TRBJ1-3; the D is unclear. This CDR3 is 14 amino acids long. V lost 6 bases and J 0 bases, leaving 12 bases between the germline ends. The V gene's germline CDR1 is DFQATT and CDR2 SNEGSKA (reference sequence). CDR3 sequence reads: CSAPTPYSGNTIYF. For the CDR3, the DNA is TGCAGTGCGCCTACTCCATACTCTGGAAACACCATATATTTT.